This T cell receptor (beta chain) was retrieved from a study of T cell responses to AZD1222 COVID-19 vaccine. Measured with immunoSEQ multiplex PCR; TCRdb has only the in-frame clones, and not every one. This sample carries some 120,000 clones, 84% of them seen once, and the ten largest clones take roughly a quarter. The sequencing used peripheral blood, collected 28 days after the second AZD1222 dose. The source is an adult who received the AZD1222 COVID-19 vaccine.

The CDR3 DNA reads TGTGCCAGCAGCTTTAGTTCAGCGAGCTCCTACGAGCAGTACTTC. Translated, it gives CASSFSSASSYEQYF. The chain combines TRBV7-8 with TRBJ2-7; D unresolved. The germline V gene encodes CDR1 SGHVS and CDR2 FQNEAQ. The CDR3 covers 15 residues. With 3 bases removed from V and 0 bases from J, the gap between germline ends came to 12 bases.